A selection of T cell receptor beta chains follows, all from one sample in a study of blood T cells in healthy people across ages. Via MiXCR, TCRdb re-called the 5' RACE reads, giving one row per CDR3 protein. The sample contains around 800,000 distinct CDR3 sequences, roughly 50% of which appear only once. Source material: blood. The receptors were gathered from a man older than 75 in good health. Both conserved end residues are part of each CDR3.

J gene,V gene,CDR3 protein
TRBJ2-6,TRBV6-4,CASSEIILTRGAGANVLTF
TRBJ2-2,TRBV9,CASSVGSTGELFF
TRBJ2-1,TRBV7-8,CASSISVPEQFF
TRBJ2-3,TRBV9,CASSVGPGGDTQYF
TRBJ1-2,TRBV5-1,CASSRGKPDSGGGYTF
TRBJ2-7,TRBV20-1,CSARRDPEDTRPYF
TRBJ2-3,TRBV4-3,CASSPRGSGSADTQYF
TRBJ2-2,TRBV3-1,CASSPGTPGGELFF
.,TRBV6-1,CASSGRQGAYEQYF
TRBJ2-3,TRBV6-6,CASSPGTSGRGIDTQYF
TRBJ2-3,TRBV11-2,CASSLVGGGYAYF
TRBJ2-3,TRBV5-4,CASSPSGLAGDTQYF
TRBJ2-1,TRBV5-1,CASSLRTERGYNEQFF
TRBJ2-1,TRBV19,CASSPTLQGNEQFF
TRBJ1-4,TRBV29-1,CSVAADEKLFF
TRBJ2-1,TRBV5-1,CASRLRGVYNEQFF
TRBJ2-5,TRBV7-2,CASSPEGGRETQYF
TRBJ2-7,TRBV2,CASSGYRGRITREQYF
.,TRBV5-1,CASKPGQDYEQYF
TRBJ1-2,TRBV12-3/TRBV12-4,CASSLTRQGKMGGYTF
TRBJ2-7,TRBV15,CATSSATGPTYEQYF
TRBJ2-1,TRBV5-1,CASSLDLAGGRNEQFF
TRBJ2-7,TRBV3-1,CASSRGAGGTYEQYF
TRBJ2-7,TRBV20-1,CSATSRLAGGSYEQYF
TRBJ2-7,TRBV20-1,CSASDHEQYF
TRBJ1-5,TRBV10-3,CAISEGVFSNQPQHF
TRBJ2-3,TRBV24-1,CATSELGQGRRGNTQYF